Given below is one T cell receptor beta chain in context. Sequencing was performed with immunoSEQ multiplex PCR; in TCRdb, only in-frame clones are kept and a portion is missing. The sample holds 270,000 or so clones, roughly 90% seen once. This entry comes from a study of blood T cell repertoires in COVID-19. The V gene end was trimmed by 3 bases and the J gene end by 0 bases; junction bases not matched to a gene: 5. The CDR3 contains 15 residues. Germline V lookup: CDR1 SGHNT, CDR2 YYREEE (reference sequence). The rearrangement joins TRBV5-4 to TRBJ1-1, with 7 bases matching TRBD1. The specimen sequenced was PBMCs or T cells enriched from blood (not recorded which). The TCR comes from a man aged 35 to 55 who had been exposed to COVID-19. DNA for the CDR3: TGTGCCAGCAGCTCCGGAGGGACAGTGAACACTGAAGCTTTCTTT. Its translation: CASSSGGTVNTEAFF.